These T cell receptor beta chains were read from a single sample in a study of blood T cell repertoires in COVID-19. Profiled with immunoSEQ multiplex PCR; TCRdb holds only in-frame clones, not every one. The sample includes approximately 100,000 clones, around 84% seen only once; the top ten take 38%. Sequenced sample: peripheral blood. The source is a man older than 75 with acute or convalescent COVID-19. Both conserved end residues are trimmed from each CDR3.

TRBJ2-5,TRBV5-4,ASSSWLAGESETQY
TRBJ1-4,TRBV19,ASSIVFGEKLF
TRBJ2-6,TRBV19,ASSSWTASGANVLT
TRBJ2-5,TRBV11-1,ASSGDGQETQY
TRBJ1-4,TRBV7-9,ASSPGDRGNEKLF
TRBJ2-1,TRBV28,ATTGGHYNEQF
TRBJ2-5,TRBV5-4,ASSLHPGDETQY
TRBJ2-1,TRBV6-2/TRBV6-3,ASSYSTGGTRRNEQF
TRBJ1-2,TRBV6-1,ASRPDSLNYGYT
TRBJ2-7,TRBV5-1,ASSSTVRALSYEQY
TRBJ1-3,TRBV4-3,ASSHRSQVSSGNTIY
TRBJ2-5,TRBV10-1,ASSDQAGGQETQY
TRBJ2-7,TRBV5-4,ASSQAAGGLSYEQY
TRBJ1-4,TRBV15,ATSRYRGEKLF
TRBJ1-3,TRBV20-1,SASLSGNTIY
TRBJ1-1,TRBV19,ASSIIENTEAF
TRBJ2-7,TRBV19,ASTGDSYEQY
TRBJ1-1,TRBV2,ATQPDRGFTEAF
TRBJ2-5,TRBV7-9,ASSQTGTGGGETQY
TRBJ2-5,TRBV29-1,SADRAQETQY
TRBJ1-2,TRBV28,ASSADRVGGYT
TRBJ1-2,TRBV7-3,ASSLTPGVAGYT
TRBJ2-2,TRBV10-1,ASSDTSGNLTNTGELF
TRBJ1-5,TRBV12-3/TRBV12-4,ASSLSRNQPQH
TRBJ1-4,TRBV5-1,ASSGGTGQAEKLF
TRBJ1-5,TRBV19,ASNERIDQPQH
TRBJ1-1,TRBV7-9,ASSLAQGAEAF
TRBJ2-2,TRBV27,ASSQPGLTNTGELF
TRBJ1-5,TRBV7-2,ASSSSVLRQPQH
TRBJ1-2,TRBV21-1,ASTRTGETFGYT
TRBJ2-1,TRBV7-7,ASSLGGTSHNEQF
TRBJ2-3,TRBV12-5,ASGLGTGGTDTQY
TRBJ1-4,TRBV12-3/TRBV12-4,ASSAGQREKLF
TRBJ2-5,TRBV3-1/TRBV3-2,ASRSSGGTRETQY
TRBJ2-3,TRBV15,ATSRFSGGDTDTQY
TRBJ1-4,TRBV13,ASGTFATNEKLF
TRBJ1-1,TRBV9,ASSERTGGVRTEAF
TRBJ1-1,TRBV5-1,ASSPVRLGRDTEAF
TRBJ2-1,TRBV7-2,ASSIGLAGRSYNEQF
TRBJ1-1,TRBV19,ASSAWTGDEAF
TRBJ2-3,TRBV12-5,ASGEGLAGVDTQY
TRBJ1-6,TRBV27,ASRAGTLAYNSPLH
TRBJ1-1,TRBV3-1/TRBV3-2,ASSPSVNTEAF
TRBJ2-1,TRBV19,ASSLGTSIILDEQF
TRBJ2-7,TRBV7-2,ASSLTPPGAGYEQY
TRBJ1-3,TRBV28,ASSFRVSSGNTIY
TRBJ1-4,TRBV5-1,ASSLFGTNEKLF
TRBJ1-2,TRBV15,ATSRGLGQGDGYT
TRBJ1-1,TRBV7-3,ASSLVPLGLMNTEAF
TRBJ2-7,TRBV6-1,ASSGPWTTLTYEQY
TRBJ2-7,TRBV9,ASSPGVASSYEQY
TRBJ1-6,TRBV6-1,ASSANTGYGDSPLH
TRBJ1-6,TRBV27,ASKTGQGNSPLH